These T cell receptor beta chains were read from a single sample in a study of shared T cell receptors in the human thymus. Generated by immunoSEQ multiplex PCR, the TCRdb table keeps only in-frame clones and is missing some. Here the sample spans a few hundred thousand clones, 95% being singletons. The sequenced sample was thymocytes. These receptors were taken from a human donor. Each CDR3 is given with its conserved first and last residue.

v_gene	j_gene	CDR3aa
TRBV6-1	TRBJ2-1	CASSVGTGPYNEQFF
TRBV27	TRBJ1-4	CASSESRGATNEKLFF
TRBV7-2	TRBJ2-2	CASSLAKTSRGLPGELFF
TRBV4-1	TRBJ2-7	CASSQEVLAGAYEQYF
TRBV6-5	TRBJ2-7	CASSYSKTETYEQYF
TRBV14	TRBJ2-3	CASSPTGTGRSTDTQYF
TRBV2	TRBJ1-5	CASSEIRPQPQHF
TRBV29-1	TRBJ2-7	CSVDLVGQAGPLHPHTYEQYF
TRBV28	TRBJ2-3	CASSSGQGTDTQYF
TRBV7-2	TRBJ2-7	CASSQREWLGEQYF
TRBV25-1	TRBJ2-5	CASRKGQGAPPGETQYF
TRBV15	TRBJ1-1	CATSRGGKTGRLEAFF
TRBV4-2	TRBJ2-1	CASSQVSLAPNNEQFF
TRBV5-1	TRBJ1-2	CASRPREYYGYTF
TRBV7-9	TRBJ2-3	CASSFTGPQGRNTDTQYF
TRBV28	TRBJ2-2	CATLSGRSNTGELFF
TRBV19	TRBJ1-2	CASRRGGDHYGYTF
TRBV25-1	TRBJ2-1	CASSEYGGYSSYNEQFF
TRBV7-9	TRBJ2-7	CASSPRAAIRGPAYEQYF
TRBV6-1	TRBJ2-2	CASLPSGKGTGELFF
TRBV14	TRBJ1-2	CASSQAGTPNYGYTF
TRBV27	TRBJ2-7	CASSFKGQGAYEQYF
TRBV5-4	TRBJ2-3	CASSLWGSDTQYF
TRBV18	TRBJ2-7	CASSPPRHVPRNEQYF
TRBV28	TRBJ2-7	CASSLATETGGTPPSYEQYF
TRBV5-6	TRBJ2-7	CASSFRAVREYEQYF
TRBV4-1	TRBJ1-5	CASSQEPGQGNQPQHF